A single sample is the source of the 2 T cell receptor beta chains below, sequenced in a study of blood T cell repertoires in COVID-19. Repertoires were generated with immunoSEQ multiplex PCR, while TCRdb's copy carries only in-frame clones and drops some. The table lists about 130,000 clones, approximately 83% of them singletons. Material: peripheral blood. Receptors originate from a woman aged 45-60 years who had recovered from COVID-19.

V and J are TRBV6-2 or TRBV6-3 and TRBJ2-3; 11 bases align to TRBD2. The CDR3 runs 15 residues. Germline assignment: CDR1 MNHEY and CDR2 SVGEGT. V was clipped by 5 bases and J by 5 bases; unmatched bases: 6. CDR3 sequence reads: CASSRGLAGGDTQYF. CDR3 DNA sequence: TGTGCCAGCAGTCGGGGGCTAGCGGGGGGAGATACGCAGTATTTT.

This chain joins TRBV7-2 and TRBJ1-2, with D unclear. V was pared by 4 bases and J by 3 bases, with 15 bases between. Germline V gene data show CDR1 as SGHTA and CDR2 as FQGNSA. The CDR3 contains 15 residues. CDR3 loop: CASSSTPGNYYGYTF. The CDR3 nucleotides read TGTGCCAGCAGCTCTACCCCCGGGAACTACTATGGCTACACCTTC. Together with reference TRBV7-2 and TRBJ1-2, the CDR3 gives the full variable domain: GAGVSQSPSNKVTEKGKDVELRCDPISGHTALYWYRQSLGQGLEFLIYFQGNSAPDKSGLPSDRFSAERTGGSVSTLTIQRTQQEDSAVYLCASSSTPGNYYGYTFGSGTRLTVV.